The TCR beta chain described here comes from a study of T cell responses to AZD1222 COVID-19 vaccine. The CDR3 covers 16 residues. The germline gives CDR1 SGDLS, CDR2 YYNGEE. Between the trimmed V and J ends, which lost 0 bases and 4 bases, there was a span of 14 bases. The protocol was immunoSEQ multiplex PCR, while the TCRdb copy is restricted to in-frame clones and leaves out a portion. This table holds 140,000 to 150,000 clones, 90% to 95% found once. The rearrangement links TRBV9 to TRBJ1-3; a possible D gene is TRBD1 (6 bases). The material was peripheral blood, obtained on day 0 of MenACWY control vaccination. The clonotype comes from an adult in good health. The DNA for the CDR3 is TGTGCCAGCAGCGTAGGGTATCAGGGGCAAGGAAACACCATATATTTT. Amino acids: CASSVGYQGQGNTIYF. Variable domain in full (rest from reference TRBV9 and TRBJ1-3): DSGVTQTPKHLITATGQRVTLRCSPRSGDLSVYWYQQSLDQGLQFLIQYYNGEERAKGNILERFSAQQFPDLHSELNLSSLELGDSALYFCASSVGYQGQGNTIYFGEGSWLTVV.